The clone carrying this TCR beta chain was counted once. The antigen is unknown. This specimen belongs to a study of cytomegalovirus exposure and HLA in healthy donors. Study-level results: An observed cluster of highly shared sequence variants was recorded as a likely sequencing artifact.

This CDR3 is 16 amino acids long. The germline CDR1 and CDR2 sequences are SNHLY and FYNNEI. Losses at the gene ends were 3 bases for V and 0 bases for J; bases not matched to a gene: 2. Primers for the PCR totalled 60 Vbeta and 13 Jbeta. Clones were sequenced by immunoSEQ multiplex PCR, and TCRdb holds only the in-frame ones, with some missing. Counted here are 150,000 to 180,000 clones, roughly 80% occurring once; the ten biggest clones make up over 1.3%. V usage is TRBV2 and J usage is TRBJ2-2; TRBD1 aligns across 9 bases. This clonotype was sampled from a man between 18 and 35 years old in good health and CMV-seronegative. Source material: PBMCs. The CDR3 loop reads CASSDTGGANTGELFF. Here the CDR3 DNA reads TGTGCCAGCAGTGATACAGGGGGCGCGAACACCGGGGAGCTGTTTTTT.